Listed below are T cell receptor beta chains from one sample, sequenced in a study of neoadjuvant nivolumab and ipilimumab in lung cancer. Generated by immunoSEQ multiplex PCR, the TCRdb table keeps only in-frame clones and is missing some. The table has roughly 30,000 clones, 65% to 85% seen once. The source was peripheral blood, collected before neoadjuvant nivolumab, alone or with ipilimumab. Every receptor here comes from an adult with non-small cell lung cancer. Each CDR3 is given with its conserved first and last residue. Fields, in order: V gene, D gene, J gene, clone size, CDR3 DNA, CDR3 protein. D genes are given only for firm matches. The listing skips clone size in some rows; elsewhere it reads once, few, many or a size class.

>TRBV6-5|-|TRBJ1-5|-
TGTGCCAGCAGAGAGACAGGTACTAATCAGCCCCAGCATTTT
CASRETGTNQPQHF
>TRBV5-1|-|TRBJ1-6|few
TGCGCCAGCAGCTTGGACAAAGGGGGGTCACCCCTCCACTTT
CASSLDKGGSPLHF
>TRBV6-4|TRBD1|TRBJ2-1|-
TGTGCCAGCAGTGCAGAGGGACAGGGGACCAATGAGCAGTTCTTC
CASSAEGQGTNEQFF
>TRBV5-5|-|TRBJ1-6|-
TGTGCCAGCAGCACCGGGGCCGCTGACTTTATTTATTCACCCCTCCACTTT
CASSTGAADFIYSPLHF
>TRBV2|-|TRBJ1-5|-
TGTGCCAGCAGTGAAGGGACCCCCCGAGGTCAGCCCCAGCATTTT
CASSEGTPRGQPQHF
>TRBV19|TRBD1|TRBJ2-7|-
TGTGCCAGTAGTGGGGGAAGACAGGGTGGCTCCTACGAGCAGTACTTC
CASSGGRQGGSYEQYF
>TRBV9|-|TRBJ2-5|-
TGTGCCAGCAGCGTAGCCACAGGCATTTTAGAGACCCAGTACTTC
CASSVATGILETQYF
>TRBV7-3|TRBD2|TRBJ2-2|-
TGTGCCAGCAGCTTAAAGGTGGATAGCGGGGGAGCGAACACCGGGGAGCTGTTTTTT
CASSLKVDSGGANTGELFF
>TRBV19|TRBD2|TRBJ2-7|-
TGTGCCAGTTCCTACGGGGGGGGCGAGCAGTACTTC
CASSYGGGEQYF
>TRBV9|-|TRBJ2-3|-
TGTGCCAGCAGCGACGTCCGAGGGGCAGATACGCAGTATTTT
CASSDVRGADTQYF
>TRBV5-6|-|TRBJ2-7|-
TGTGCCAGCAGCTTTGGGCAGAGCTACGAGCAGTACTTC
CASSFGQSYEQYF
>TRBV5-1|-|TRBJ1-1|-
TGCGCCAGCAGCCGTGGACCAATGGGGGACACTGAAGCTTTCTTT
CASSRGPMGDTEAFF
>TRBV18|-|TRBJ2-3|-
TGTGCCAGCTCACCACGCGCAGGATCCACAGATACGCAGTATTTT
CASSPRAGSTDTQYF
>TRBV5-8|-|TRBJ1-1|-
TGTGCCGCCCCATCACCCCCGCGAGGGGGGGGCATGGACACTGAAGCTTTCTTT
CAAPSPPRGGGMDTEAFF
>TRBV9|-|TRBJ2-2|few
TGTGCCAGCAGCGTAACTCTCCGAGGAGGGGAGCTGTTTTTT
CASSVTLRGGELFF
>TRBV4-2|TRBD1|TRBJ1-1|-
TGTGCCAGCAGCCAAGAAGGCGGACAGGGGGGTCTTGAAGCTTTCTTT
CASSQEGGQGGLEAFF
>TRBV7-7|-|TRBJ2-3|-
TGTGCCAGCAGCTTAGAAGGAACAGATACGCAGTATTTT
CASSLEGTDTQYF
>TRBV10-3|TRBD2|TRBJ2-3|-
TGTGCCATCAGCTCCGGGACTAGCGCAGATACGCAGTATTTT
CAISSGTSADTQYF
>TRBV5-4|TRBD1|TRBJ1-1|once
TGTGCCAGCAGCCCAGGGGGGACGATCACTGAAGCTTTCTTT
CASSPGGTITEAFF
>TRBV6-1|-|TRBJ1-1|-
TGTGCCAGCAGTGAAGAAGGAGGGGAACGTGGGGCTGAAGCTTTCTTT
CASSEEGGERGAEAFF
>TRBV18|-|TRBJ2-7|-
TGTGCCAGCTCACCTTCAGGGAACTACGAGCAGTACTTC
CASSPSGNYEQYF
>TRBV10-3|-|TRBJ2-7|-
TGTGCCATCAGTGACGACGGGAGCAGAAGTAAGTGGTACTTC
CAISDDGSRSKWYF
>TRBV6-5|-|TRBJ2-3|-
TGTGCCAGCAGCACAGGGTACACAGATACACAGTATTTT
CASSTGYTDTQYF
>TRBV7-9|-|TRBJ1-6|-
TGTGCCAGCAGCACCACCCTGGCAATTGACTCACCCCTCCACTTT
CASSTTLAIDSPLHF
>TRBV11-2|TRBD1|TRBJ1-1|once
TGTGCCAGCAGCGCCTCCACAGGGGTAAATACTGAAGCTTTCTTT
CASSASTGVNTEAFF
>TRBV5-4|-|TRBJ2-3|-
TGTGCCAGCAGCTTGGCCGGGACAGATACGCAGTATTTT
CASSLAGTDTQYF
>TRBV28|TRBD2|TRBJ2-1|-
TGTGCCAGCAGTTCCTTCGGTAGCGGGGGGGCCTATGAGCAGTTCTTC
CASSSFGSGGAYEQFF
>TRBV6-5|-|TRBJ1-1|once
TGTGCCAGCAAGGGCAGCCATACTGAAGCTTTCTTT
CASKGSHTEAFF
>TRBV18|-|TRBJ2-7|once
TGTGCCAGCTCACCCCCACAGGGAGGCGAGCAGTACTTC
CASSPPQGGEQYF
>TRBV6-6|-|TRBJ1-3|-
TGTGCCAGCAGTTACGGTTCGGGCCCCTCTGGAAACACCATATATTTT
CASSYGSGPSGNTIYF
>TRBV2|-|TRBJ1-2|few
TGTGCCAGCAGTACCGACGGTAACTATGGCTACACCTTC
CASSTDGNYGYTF
>TRBV5-1|-|TRBJ2-6|-
TGCGCCAGCAGCTTGGCCAACTCTGGGGCCAACGTCCTGACTTTC
CASSLANSGANVLTF
>TRBV4-3|TRBD1|TRBJ1-4|-
TGCGCCAGCAGCCAAGTAGTAAGGGGGCCTAATGAAAAACTGTTTTTT
CASSQVVRGPNEKLFF
>TRBV28|-|TRBJ1-5|-
TGTGCCAGCAGTTTTTTGATGGGGCTTAACAATCAGCCCCAGCATTTT
CASSFLMGLNNQPQHF
>TRBV19|TRBD1|TRBJ1-6|-
TGTGCCAGTTCCCCGGGGACAGGGGGTTCACCCCTCCACTTT
CASSPGTGGSPLHF
>TRBV5-1|TRBD1|TRBJ1-4|-
TGCGCCAGCAGCGAACAGGGGGGCCATAATGAAAAACTGTTTTTT
CASSEQGGHNEKLFF
>TRBV2|-|TRBJ2-5|-
TGTGCCAGCAGGGGGGGGCTGGGGGAGACCCAGTACTTC
CASRGGLGETQYF
>TRBV27|-|TRBJ1-1|-
TGTGCCAGCAGCTTTGCGTTCTTT
CASSFAFF
>TRBV5-4|TRBD1|TRBJ1-1|-
TGTGCCAGCAGCCTGAAATTAACCAGGGGGGTGAACACTGAAGCTTTCTTT
CASSLKLTRGVNTEAFF
>TRBV19|-|TRBJ1-4|-
TGTGCCAGTAGTACCCGGACTCTAGGAGGTGAAAAACTGTTTTTT
CASSTRTLGGEKLFF
>TRBV19|-|TRBJ1-1|-
TGTGCCAGTAGTCCCTTTGTGGCCTGGGGCACTGAAGCTTTCTTT
CASSPFVAWGTEAFF
>TRBV6-1|-|TRBJ1-1|-
TGTGCCAGCAGTGAAGCAGGGGGGGTGAACACTGAAGCTTTCTTT
CASSEAGGVNTEAFF
>TRBV2|TRBD2|TRBJ2-4|-
TGTGCCAGCAGTGACCTAGCGGGGGGGCTAAAAAACATTCAGTACTTC
CASSDLAGGLKNIQYF
>TRBV28|-|TRBJ2-2|few
TGTGCCTCCGCGGTGCTGCACCGGGAGCTGTTTTTT
CASAVLHRELFF
>TRBV18|-|TRBJ2-3|-
TGTGCCAGCTCACCCGCCATGTCAGGAGGCACAGATACGCAGTATTTT
CASSPAMSGGTDTQYF
>TRBV4-1|-|TRBJ1-2|-
TGCGCCAGCAGCCAAGATCCCTATAACTATGGCTACACCTTC
CASSQDPYNYGYTF
>TRBV2|TRBD2|TRBJ2-3|-
TGTGCCAGCAGTGGGCTAGCGGTGACAGATACGCAGTATTTT
CASSGLAVTDTQYF
>TRBV9|-|TRBJ1-5|-
TGTGCCAGCAGCCTTGGACACGTCAATCAGCCCCAGCATTTT
CASSLGHVNQPQHF
>TRBV27|TRBD1|TRBJ2-7|-
TGTGCCAGCAGTTCAGAGACAGGGGGATCCTACGAGCAGTACTTC
CASSSETGGSYEQYF
>TRBV5-6|-|TRBJ1-5|-
TGTGCCAGCAGCTATTGGGGATCAGGAGATAGCAATCAGCCCCAGCATTTT
CASSYWGSGDSNQPQHF
>TRBV25-1|-|TRBJ2-2|-
TGTGCCAGCAGTGAATACTCAGGGTACGGCGGGGAGCTGTTTTTT
CASSEYSGYGGELFF
>TRBV5-1|-|TRBJ2-7|-
TGCGCCAGCAGCTTGGCGGGCCAGGGGACCTACGAGCAGTACTTC
CASSLAGQGTYEQYF
>TRBV9|-|TRBJ1-1|medium-sized
TGTGCCAGCAGCGTAACGGGAGGGGACACTGAAGCTTTCTTT
CASSVTGGDTEAFF
>TRBV4-1|TRBD1|TRBJ2-2|-
TGCGCCAGCAGCCCAGGACAGGCGAACACCGGGGAGCTGTTTTTT
CASSPGQANTGELFF
>TRBV18|TRBD1|TRBJ1-6|-
TGTGCCAGCTCACCGGGACAGGGTAATTCACCCCTCCACTTT
CASSPGQGNSPLHF
>TRBV29-1|-|TRBJ1-4|few
TGCAGCGTTAGATGGGAGGACGGTGAAAAACTGTTTTTT
CSVRWEDGEKLFF
>TRBV5-8|TRBD1|TRBJ1-3|-
TGTGCCAGCAGCTTGGACAGGGGCTCTGGAAACACCATATATTTT
CASSLDRGSGNTIYF